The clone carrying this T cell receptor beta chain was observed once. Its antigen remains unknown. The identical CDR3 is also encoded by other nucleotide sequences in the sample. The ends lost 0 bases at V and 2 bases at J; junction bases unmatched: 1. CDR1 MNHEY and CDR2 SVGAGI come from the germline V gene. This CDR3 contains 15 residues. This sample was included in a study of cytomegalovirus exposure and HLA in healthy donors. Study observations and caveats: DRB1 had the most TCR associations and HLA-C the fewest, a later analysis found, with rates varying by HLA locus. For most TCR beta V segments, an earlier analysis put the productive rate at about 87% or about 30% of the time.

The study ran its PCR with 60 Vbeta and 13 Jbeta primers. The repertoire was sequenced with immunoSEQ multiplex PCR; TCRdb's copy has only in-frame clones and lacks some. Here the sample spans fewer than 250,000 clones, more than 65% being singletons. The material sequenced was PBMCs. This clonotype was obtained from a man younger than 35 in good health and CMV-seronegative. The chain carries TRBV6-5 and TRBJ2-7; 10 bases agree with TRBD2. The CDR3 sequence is CASSYSLAGAYEQYF. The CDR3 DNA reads TGTGCCAGCAGTTACTCCCTAGCGGGGGCCTACGAGCAGTACTTC.